Listed below are T cell receptor beta chains from one sample, sequenced in a study of shared clonotypes between healthy human individuals. Sequencing was performed with immunoSEQ multiplex PCR; in TCRdb, only in-frame clones are kept and a portion is missing. The sample has 300,000 to 400,000 clones, approximately 79% seen once; the top ten hold 10% to 13%. Sequencing input: memory CD4+ T cells sorted from blood. The source is a man aged 25 to 40 in good health. The CDR3 runs from the conserved cysteine through the conserved F or W.

J,V,CDR3
TRBJ1-2,TRBV10-3,CAISESTVPQGFVGYTF
TRBJ1-5,TRBV10-2,CASSERRVNQPQHF
TRBJ1-2,TRBV5-1,CASSLTPYYGYTF
TRBJ1-5,TRBV28,CASRTGGQPQHF
TRBJ2-5,TRBV7-9,CASSLTGGSETQYF
TRBJ1-1,TRBV5-3,CARSWGQGRFVAFF
TRBJ2-5,TRBV11-3,CASSLVGVETQYF
TRBJ2-6,TRBV18,CASSQVSHSGANVLTF
TRBJ2-1,TRBV11-2,CASSLDGTGLLITSNEQFF
TRBJ1-4,TRBV27,CASSPPGAGNEKLFF
TRBJ1-1,TRBV19,CASSKPPTGLNTEAFF
TRBJ1-1,TRBV7-2,CASSLITLSQLLNTEAFF
TRBJ1-5,TRBV6-1,CASTYLGGNRQPQHF
TRBJ1-5,TRBV28,CASILDQGAHQPQHF
TRBJ2-7,TRBV7-3,CASGDPWDEQYF
TRBJ2-1,TRBV6-4,CATPRPGQGLAGGYNEQFF
TRBJ2-2,TRBV30,CAWSSLGVPGELFF
TRBJ2-2,TRBV5-4,CASSSGHQTGELFF
TRBJ2-7,TRBV2,CASSGPRRRNSYEQYF
TRBJ2-1,TRBV7-9,CASDRLGGSYNEQFF
TRBJ2-2,TRBV5-6,CASSLSGQPETNTGELFF
TRBJ2-7,TRBV9,CASNEAGVPSEQYF
-,TRBV6-6,CASSSPPGGELFF
TRBJ2-2,TRBV11-2,CASSLTTRVGELFF
TRBJ1-5,TRBV6-1,CASSESADSSNQPQHF
TRBJ2-7,TRBV5-1,CASSFDFHEQYF
TRBJ2-3,TRBV7-3,CASSLTPAGGLRGGTDTQYF
TRBJ2-3,TRBV7-2,CASSLQGASDTQYF
TRBJ1-1,TRBV7-8,CASSLVRGMNTEAFF